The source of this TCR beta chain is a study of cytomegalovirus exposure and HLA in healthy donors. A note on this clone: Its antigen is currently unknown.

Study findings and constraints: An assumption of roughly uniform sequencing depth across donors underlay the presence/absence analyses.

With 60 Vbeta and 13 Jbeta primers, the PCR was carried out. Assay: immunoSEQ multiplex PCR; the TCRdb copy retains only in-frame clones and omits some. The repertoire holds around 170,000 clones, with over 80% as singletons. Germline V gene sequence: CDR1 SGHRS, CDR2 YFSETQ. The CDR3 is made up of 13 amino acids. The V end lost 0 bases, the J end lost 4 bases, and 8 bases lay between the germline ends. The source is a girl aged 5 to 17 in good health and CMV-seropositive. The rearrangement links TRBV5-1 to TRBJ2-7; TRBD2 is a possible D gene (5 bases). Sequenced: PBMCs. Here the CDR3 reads CASSLDGIYEQYF. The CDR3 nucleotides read TGCGCCAGCAGCTTGGACGGGATTTACGAGCAGTACTTC.